This TCR beta chain is from a study of beta chain features in type 1 diabetes. Regarding the study as a whole: A moderate, significant TCRB CDR3 shortening appeared in type 1 diabetes across four CD4+ subsets. PCR could preferentially amplify shorter templates, alike in patients and controls. Any HLA-type effect on TCRB rearrangement remained unresolved here.

Germline loops: CDR1 GTSNPN, CDR2 SVGIG (reference sequence). The V end lost 2 bases, the J end lost 4 bases, and 13 bases lay between the germline ends. This CDR3 comprises 14 residues. Every single donor gave one heparinised blood draw, and these averaged about 116 mL. The whole isolated RNA underwent reverse transcription, so sequencing captured expressed TCRB transcripts. Method: immunoSEQ multiplex PCR; TCRdb's copy keeps in-frame clones and lacks some. The sample holds about 260,000 clones, approximately 20% seen once. Worth noting for this clone: Its specificity is unknown.

J is TRBJ2-3 and V is TRBV30; D gene uncertain. The sample comprised naive CD4+ T cells from blood. The receptor was derived from a woman aged 40-49 years with type 1 diabetes. CDR3 loop: CAWSSTPRADTQYF. The CDR3 DNA reads as TGTGCCTGGAGTTCGACCCCCCGGGCAGATACGCAGTATTTT. Together with reference TRBV30 and TRBJ2-3, the CDR3 gives the full variable domain: SQTIHQWPATLVQPVGSPLSLECTVEGTSNPNLYWYRQAAGRGLQLLFYSVGIGQISSEVPQNLSASRPQDRQFILSSKKLLLSDSGFYLCAWSSTPRADTQYFGPGTRLTVL.